The 30 T cell receptor beta chains reported below all come from one sample, sequenced in a study of patients and donors after allogeneic stem cell transplantation. TCRdb fed the RT-PCR reads into MiXCR, producing one record per CDR3 protein. The sample holds more than 850,000 distinct CDR3 sequences, approximately 18% seen once. Material: blood, either unsorted or a sorted T cell fraction (not recorded which). The receptors originated from a human donor who was either an allogeneic HSCT recipient or a stem cell or donor lymphocyte infusion donor (not recorded which). It is not recorded whose cells these are; they may come from a transplant donor.

This clonotype was detected a few times. J is TRBJ1-2 and V is TRBV10-3, with D unclear. CDR3 length equals 13 residues. CDR1 and CDR2 (germline): ENHRY, SYGVKD. V lost 7 bases and J 0 bases, leaving 9 bases between the germline ends. CDR3 residues: CAINPGSNYGYTF. The CDR3 nucleotides read TGTGCCATCAACCCGGGCTCTAACTATGGCTACACCTTC.

This clonotype was seen once. The chain uses TRBV7-3 and TRBJ2-5, with D possibly TRBD2 on 6 matching bases. Germline-derived CDR1 and CDR2 are SGHTA and FQGTGA. V shed 0 bases and J shed 1 base, with 18 bases lying between them. There are 18 residues in the CDR3. Here the CDR3 DNA reads TGTGCCAGCAGCTTAACAGGTGGACCGGGACTTCCCCAAGAGACCCAGTACTTC. It is translated as CASSLTGGPGLPQETQYF.

This rearrangement joins TRBV29-1 to TRBJ2-5; D tentatively fits TRBD1 or TRBD2 (6 bases each). The germline V gene encodes CDR1 SQVTM and CDR2 ANQGSEA. There are 12 residues in the CDR3. V was cut by 5 bases and J by 3 bases, with 10 bases left in between. The chain's CDR3 is CSVQRGEETQYF. CDR3 DNA sequence: TGCAGCGTTCAAAGGGGGGAAGAGACCCAGTACTTC.

The table lists this clonotype with a few counts. Written as DNA, the CDR3 is TGTGCCAGCAGTGATCAGGGGATAGCCGGGGAGCTGTTTTTT. It is translated as CASSDQGIAGELFF. The V gene is TRBV6-4, the J gene TRBJ2-2; TRBD1 might be the D (6 bases). This CDR3 has 14 residues. V was cut by 3 bases and J by 6 bases, with 11 bases left in between. In germline, CDR1 is MRHNA, CDR2 SNTAGT.

This clonotype was seen at least ten times. The rearrangement links TRBV12-3 or TRBV12-4 to TRBJ2-1; 12 bases are a match to TRBD2. V dropped 6 bases and J dropped 2; count of bases not matched to a gene: 2. The CDR3 length is 15 residues. Here the CDR3 DNA reads TGTGCCAGCAGGGCTAGCGGGAGGGCCTACAATGAGCAGTTCTTC. The encoded protein is CASRASGRAYNEQFF.

This clonotype was counted once. J is TRBJ2-7 and V is TRBV2; 8 bases fit TRBD1. The CDR3 spans 14 residues. Looked up from germline, CDR1 is SNHLY and CDR2 is FYNNEI. V dropped 7 bases and J dropped 2; count of bases not matched to a gene: 7. CDR3 loop: CASKDRDGPYEQYF. CDR3 coding DNA: TGTGCCAGCAAGGACAGGGACGGACCCTACGAGCAGTACTTC.

The genes are TRBV5-6 and TRBJ1-5; D uncertain. This CDR3 region has 14 residues. Germline values: CDR1 SGHDT, CDR2 YYEEEE. Trimming stripped 5 bases from V and 6 bases from J, with 15 bases between. This CDR3 reads CASSYLRGLQPQHF. The CDR3 DNA sequence: TGTGCCAGCAGTTACTTGAGAGGGCTTCAGCCCCAGCATTTT.

This clonotype was observed once. The chain combines TRBV2 with TRBJ1-1, with 8 bases lining up with TRBD1. The CDR3 sequence is 17 residues long. J lost 4 bases, V lost 6 bases, and 16 bases had no gene match. The germline V gene encodes CDR1 SNHLY and CDR2 FYNNEI. The CDR3 loop reads CASRGGQGGVQSTEAFF. CDR3 coding DNA: TGTGCCAGCAGGGGAGGACAGGGAGGGGTGCAGAGCACTGAAGCTTTCTTT.

CDR3 DNA sequence: TGTGCCATCAGTGACCCGACAGTCAGCAACACTGAAGCTTTCTTT. This codes for CAISDPTVSNTEAFF. The rearrangement joins TRBV10-3 to TRBJ1-1; D may be TRBD1 (5 bases). The V gene's germline CDR1 is ENHRY and CDR2 SYGVKD. V lost 3 bases to trimming and J lost 2 bases, with 13 bases between them. The CDR3 contains 15 residues.

The CDR3 protein is CASSLYGTSGTEAFF. The CDR3, as DNA: TGTGCCAGCAGTTTATATGGGACGTCTGGCACTGAAGCTTTCTTT. The chain employs TRBV28 and TRBJ1-1; D perhaps matches TRBD1 (5 bases). Per the germline V gene, CDR1 is MDHEN and CDR2 is SYDVKM. The CDR3 sequence is 15 residues long. V was pared by 1 base and J by 4 bases, with 13 bases between.

This clonotype was observed a handful of times. This chain uses TRBV11-2 with TRBJ1-1; 7 bases match TRBD1. V dropped 3 bases and J dropped 4; count of bases not matched to a gene: 5. The CDR3 loop spans 14 amino acids. Per germline, CDR1 SGHAT and CDR2 FQNNGV. In DNA, the CDR3 is TGTGCCAGCAGCTTTTCGGCAGGGGGCACTGAAGCTTTCTTT. Amino acids: CASSFSAGGTEAFF.

The chain joins TRBV6-1 to TRBJ1-1; a weak D match, TRBD1 (6 bases). V lost 5 bases and J 7 bases, leaving 14 bases between the germline ends. CDR3 length equals 13 residues. Germline CDR1 reads MNHNS; CDR2 reads SASEGT. The CDR3 DNA sequence: TGTGCCAGCAGTAAGGGGGTATACGGTGAAGCTTTCTTT. Translating it yields CASSKGVYGEAFF.

There are many counts of this clonotype. This chain joins TRBV5-1 and TRBJ1-1; maybe TRBD1 (5 bases). There are 15 residues in the CDR3. Germline V gene data show CDR1 as SGHRS and CDR2 as YFSETQ. Trimming removed 4 bases at V and 3 bases at J, with 16 bases between. CDR3 in DNA: TGCGCCAGCAGCCCAGTTGGAGGAGGGGACACTGAAGCTTTCTTT. Translation gives CASSPVGGGDTEAFF.

The table lists this clonotype with a few counts. The V gene is TRBV4-2, the J gene TRBJ2-4, with 12 bases identical to TRBD2. V dropped 4 bases and J dropped 0; count of bases not matched to a gene: 10. Germline values: CDR1 LGHNA, CDR2 YNFKEQ. This CDR3 comprises 19 residues. CDR3 sequence: CASSPGLAGKKLAKNIQYF. The DNA for the CDR3 is TGTGCCAGCAGCCCGGGACTAGCGGGCAAGAAATTAGCCAAAAACATTCAGTACTTC.

The V call is TRBV7-9, the J call TRBJ1-6, with TRBD1 identical over 8 bases. The junction had 6 bases not matched to a gene; V was cut back by 0 bases and J by 8 bases. The germline gives CDR1 SEHNR, CDR2 FQNEAQ (reference sequence). The CDR3 runs to 16 residues. For the CDR3, the DNA is TGTGCCAGCAGCTTAGCGGTACCACAGGGGGATTCACCCCTCCACTTT. Translating it yields CASSLAVPQGDSPLHF.

This chain connects TRBV9 to TRBJ2-5, with TRBD2 identical over 9 bases. Trimming at V came to 0 bases and at J to 4 bases, leaving 4 bases not matched to a gene. Germline V CDR1 and CDR2: SGDLS, YYNGEE. The CDR3 has 15 amino acids. CDR3 nucleotides: TGTGCCAGCAGCGTAGACGCGGGAGGGTCAGAGACCCAGTACTTC. This translates into CASSVDAGGSETQYF.

The V and J genes are TRBV20-1 and TRBJ2-1; the match to TRBD2 covers 12 bases. Germline loops: CDR1 DFQATT, CDR2 SNEGSKA (reference sequence). With 6 bases clipped from V and 7 bases from J, the junction kept 7 bases outside the gene matches. This CDR3 has 14 residues. The CDR3 DNA reads TGCAGTGCCCCGACTAGCGGGAGTTTAAATGAGCAGTTCTTC. This translates into CSAPTSGSLNEQFF.

In this sample, this clonotype turned up many times. This chain uses TRBV28 with TRBJ2-2; 7 nucleotides match TRBD1. Germline V gives CDR1 MDHEN, CDR2 SYDVKM. The CDR3 is made up of 15 amino acids. The junction had 7 bases not matched to a gene; V was cut back by 7 bases and J by 2 bases. The CDR3 region has the DNA TGTGCCAGCACCCCCGGGACAGAAAACACCGGGGAGCTGTTTTTT. Amino acid sequence: CASTPGTENTGELFF. Drawing the rest from reference TRBV28 and TRBJ2-2, the complete variable domain is DVKVTQSSRYLVKRTGEKVFLECVQDMDHENMFWYRQDPGLGLRLIYFSYDVKMKEKGDIPEGYSVSREKKERFSLILESASTNQTSMYLCASTPGTENTGELFFGEGSRLTVL.

The table lists this clonotype with a few counts. The chain employs TRBV11-2 and TRBJ2-1, with D possibly being TRBD1 or TRBD2 (6 bases each). The CDR3 extends over 16 amino acids. Trimming cost V 5 bases and J 10 bases, with 24 bases left between them. Germline V CDR1 and CDR2: SGHAT, FQNNGV. This CDR3 reads CASSPIRGPFLREQFF. CDR3 DNA sequence: TGTGCCAGCAGCCCAATACGGGGGCCCTTCTTGAGGGAGCAGTTCTTC.

In its sample, this clonotype was seen many times. This sequence joins TRBV12-3 or TRBV12-4 and TRBJ1-2, with D tentatively TRBD1 (5 bases). CDR3 length equals 13 residues. Trimming stripped 2 bases from V and 7 bases from J, with 11 bases between. The chain's CDR3 is CASSLSQVLGYTF. The CDR3 DNA follows: TGTGCCAGCAGTTTATCACAGGTCCTTGGCTACACCTTC.

The chain joins TRBV6-5 to TRBJ1-2; D possibly corresponds to TRBD1 (6 bases). Germline values: CDR1 MNHEY, CDR2 SVGAGI. Trimming removed 4 bases at V and 8 bases at J, with 17 bases between. CDR3 length equals 14 residues. The CDR3 DNA is TGTGCCAGCAGTTTATTCCCAACAGGGTCCGGCTACACCTTC. It yields the protein CASSLFPTGSGYTF.

This clonotype was recorded a few times. The CDR3 DNA follows: TGTGCCAGCAGCGTAACGGCTAGCGGGTTAGTAAAGTTCTTC. It translates to CASSVTASGLVKFF. The chain combines TRBV9 with TRBJ2-1; 8 nucleotides match TRBD2. CDR1 and CDR2 from the germline V gene are SGDLS and YYNGEE. The CDR3 loop spans 14 amino acids. Germline trimming cut 1 base from V and 14 bases from J; bases unmatched to any gene: 11. The full variable domain, with the rest looked up from reference TRBV9 and TRBJ2-1, is DSGVTQTPKHLITATGQRVTLRCSPRSGDLSVYWYQQSLDQGLQFLIQYYNGEERAKGNILERFSAQQFPDLHSELNLSSLELGDSALYFCASSVTASGLVKFFGPGTRLTVL.

The chain combines TRBV5-1 with TRBJ1-1; D uncertain. Germline-derived CDR1 and CDR2 are SGHRS and YFSETQ. Trimming shortened V by 1 base and J by 0 bases, and 7 bases separated the two germline ends. The CDR3 has 14 amino acids. The CDR3 is CASSLNTLNTEAFF. CDR3 DNA sequence: TGCGCCAGCAGCTTGAACACGCTGAACACTGAAGCTTTCTTT.

There are many counts of this clonotype. This chain uses TRBV4-1 with TRBJ2-1, with 9 bases lining up with TRBD2. Germline V gene sequence: CDR1 MGHRA, CDR2 YSYEKL. The J segment lost 7 bases and the V segment lost 1 base, leaving 8 bases of the junction unmatched. The CDR3 loop spans 16 amino acids. The DNA for the CDR3 is TGCGCCAGCAGCCAAGGTGTAGTGGCGGGGGGGAATGAGCAGTTCTTC. The encoded protein is CASSQGVVAGGNEQFF.

This clonotype was recorded a few times. The chain has TRBV7-2 and TRBJ1-5; no clear D gene. From germline, CDR1 is SGHTA and CDR2 FQGNSA. This CDR3 comprises 13 residues. V gave up 3 bases and J gave up 4 bases, with 7 bases separating them. CDR3 nucleotide sequence: TGTGCCAGCAGCTTGAAACAAAATCAGCCCCAGCATTTT. It yields the protein CASSLKQNQPQHF. Complete variable domain (other parts from reference TRBV7-2 and TRBJ1-5): GAGVSQSPSNKVTEKGKDVELRCDPISGHTALYWYRQSLGQGLEFLIYFQGNSAPDKSGLPSDRFSAERTGGSVSTLTIQRTQQEDSAVYLCASSLKQNQPQHFGDGTRLSIL.

This chain uses TRBV14 with TRBJ1-2; no clear D gene. V was trimmed by 6 bases and J by 4 bases, leaving 12 bases between them. The CDR3 runs to 13 residues. The germline CDR1 and CDR2 sequences are SGHDN and FVKESK. The CDR3 loop reads CASRPGNGYGYTF. CDR3 bases: TGTGCCAGCAGACCGGGAAATGGCTATGGCTACACCTTC.

This clonotype has only a few counts. V is TRBV20-1 and J is TRBJ1-1; D is perhaps TRBD1 (6 bases). V lost 3 bases and J 1 base, leaving 18 bases between the germline ends. Germline loops: CDR1 DFQATT, CDR2 SNEGSKA (reference sequence). This CDR3 region has 16 residues. In DNA, the CDR3 is TGCAGTGCTAGGGATCTCGTTCGGGGGCCGAACACTGAAGCTTTCTTT. Its translation is CSARDLVRGPNTEAFF.

The table lists this clonotype with many counts. The chain couples TRBV5-1 to TRBJ2-3, with D tentatively TRBD2 (5 bases). With 0 bases removed from V and 4 bases from J, the gap between germline ends came to 9 bases. Germline lookup yields CDR1 SGHRS and CDR2 YFSETQ. The CDR3 loop spans 14 amino acids. DNA for the CDR3: TGCGCCAGCAGCTTGGAGACTATTGCAGATACGCAGTATTTT. Protein product: CASSLETIADTQYF.

This clonotype was seen ten or more times. The chain employs TRBV5-1 and TRBJ1-6; no clear D. Between the trimmed V and J ends, which lost 0 bases and 8 bases, there was a span of 6 bases. This CDR3 region has 13 residues. Germline V gives CDR1 SGHRS, CDR2 YFSETQ. The CDR3 coding sequence is TGCGCCAGCAGCTTGGACGGACATTCACCCCTCCACTTT. This translates into CASSLDGHSPLHF.

This clonotype was seen at least ten times. The V and J genes are TRBV27 and TRBJ2-7; TRBD2 agrees at 13 bases. Germline CDR1 reads MNHEY; CDR2 reads SMNVEV (reference sequence). The CDR3 runs 16 residues. The V and J ends lost 0 bases and 5 bases, in that order; junction bases with no gene match: 4. The CDR3 reads CASSLSEGLAGDEQYF. CDR3 nucleotide sequence: TGTGCCAGCAGTTTATCCGAAGGACTAGCGGGAGACGAGCAGTACTTC.